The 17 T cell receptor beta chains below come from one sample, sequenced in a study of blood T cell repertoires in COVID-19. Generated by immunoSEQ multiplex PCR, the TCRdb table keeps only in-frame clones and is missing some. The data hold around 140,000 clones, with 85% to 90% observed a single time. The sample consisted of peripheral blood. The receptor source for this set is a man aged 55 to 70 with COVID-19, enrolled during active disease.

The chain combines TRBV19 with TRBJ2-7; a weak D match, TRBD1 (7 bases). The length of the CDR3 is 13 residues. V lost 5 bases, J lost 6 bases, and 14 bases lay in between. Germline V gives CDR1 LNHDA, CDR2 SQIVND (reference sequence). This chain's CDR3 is CASSANRGGEQYF. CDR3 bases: TGTGCCAGTAGTGCAAACAGGGGAGGCGAGCAGTACTTC. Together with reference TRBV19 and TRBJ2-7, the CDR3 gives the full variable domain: DGGITQSPKYLFRKEGQNVTLSCEQNLNHDAMYWYRQDPGQGLRLIYYSQIVNDFQKGDIAEGYSVSREKKESFPLTVTSAQKNPTAFYLCASSANRGGEQYFGPGTRLTVT.

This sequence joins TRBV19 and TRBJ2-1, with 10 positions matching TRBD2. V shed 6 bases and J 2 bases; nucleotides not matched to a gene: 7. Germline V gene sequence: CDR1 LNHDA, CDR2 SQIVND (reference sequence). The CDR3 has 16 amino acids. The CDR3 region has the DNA TGTGCCAGTAGACGGACTAGCGGCACTCCCTACAATGAGCAGTTCTTC. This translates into CASRRTSGTPYNEQFF.

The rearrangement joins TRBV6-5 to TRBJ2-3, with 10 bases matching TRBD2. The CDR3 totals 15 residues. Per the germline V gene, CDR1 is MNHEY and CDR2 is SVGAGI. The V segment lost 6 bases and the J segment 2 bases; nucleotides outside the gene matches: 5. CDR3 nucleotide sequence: TGTGCCAGCAGAGAGCGGGGGGGCCCCACAGATACGCAGTATTTT. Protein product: CASRERGGPTDTQYF.

The CDR3 loop is CASSLVGVSNYGYTF. CDR3 bases: TGCGCCAGCAGCTTGGTAGGGGTTTCGAACTATGGCTACACCTTC. The genes are TRBV5-1 and TRBJ1-2; the D gene is possibly TRBD1 (5 bases). Germline-derived CDR1 and CDR2 are SGHRS and YFSETQ. This CDR3 has 15 amino acids. V was shortened by 0 bases and J by 2 bases, with 11 bases between the two germline ends.

CDR3 nucleotides: TGTGCCAGCAGCAAAGGACTAAAAGAGACCCAGTACTTC. This sequence encodes CASSKGLKETQYF. V usage is TRBV2 and J usage is TRBJ2-5; tentatively, D is TRBD2 (6 bases). V was clipped by 6 bases and J by 3 bases, with 11 bases between them. Germline V gene data show CDR1 as SNHLY and CDR2 as FYNNEI. There are 13 residues in the CDR3.

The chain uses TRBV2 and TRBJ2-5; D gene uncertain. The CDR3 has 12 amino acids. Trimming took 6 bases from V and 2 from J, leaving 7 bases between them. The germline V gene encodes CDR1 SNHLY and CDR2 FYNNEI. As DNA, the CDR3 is TGTGCCAGCAGGGCGGATCAAGAGACCCAGTACTTC. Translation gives CASRADQETQYF.

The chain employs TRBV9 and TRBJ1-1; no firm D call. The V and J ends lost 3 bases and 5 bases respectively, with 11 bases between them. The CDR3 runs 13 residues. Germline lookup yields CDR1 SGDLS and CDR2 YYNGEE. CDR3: CASSADSGTEAFF. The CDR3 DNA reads TGTGCCAGCAGCGCCGATTCGGGGACTGAAGCTTTCTTT.

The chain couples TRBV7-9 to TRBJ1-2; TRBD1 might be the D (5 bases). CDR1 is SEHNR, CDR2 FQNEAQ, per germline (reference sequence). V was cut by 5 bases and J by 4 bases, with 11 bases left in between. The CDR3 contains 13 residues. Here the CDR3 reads CASSLTDIYGYTF. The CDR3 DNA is TGTGCCAGCAGCCTGACAGACATCTATGGCTACACCTTC.

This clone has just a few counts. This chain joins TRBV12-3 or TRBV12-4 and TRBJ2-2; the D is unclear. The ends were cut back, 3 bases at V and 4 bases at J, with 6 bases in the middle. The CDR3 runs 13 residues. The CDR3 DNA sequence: TGTGCCAGCAGTTTCGGTGGCACCGGGGAGCTGTTTTTT. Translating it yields CASSFGGTGELFF.

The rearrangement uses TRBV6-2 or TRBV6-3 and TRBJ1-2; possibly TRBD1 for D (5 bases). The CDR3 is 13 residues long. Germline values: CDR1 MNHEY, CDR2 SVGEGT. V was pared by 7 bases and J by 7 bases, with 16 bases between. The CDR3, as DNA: TGTGCCAGCACCCCCCGGGGGGGAAGTGGCTACACCTTC. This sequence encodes CASTPRGGSGYTF.

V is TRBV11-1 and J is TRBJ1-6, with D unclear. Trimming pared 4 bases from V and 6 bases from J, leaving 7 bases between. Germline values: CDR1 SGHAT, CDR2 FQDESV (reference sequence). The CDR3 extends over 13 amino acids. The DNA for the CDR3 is TGTGCCAGCAGCTCTTCCGTTAATTCACCCCTCCACTTT. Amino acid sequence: CASSSSVNSPLHF.

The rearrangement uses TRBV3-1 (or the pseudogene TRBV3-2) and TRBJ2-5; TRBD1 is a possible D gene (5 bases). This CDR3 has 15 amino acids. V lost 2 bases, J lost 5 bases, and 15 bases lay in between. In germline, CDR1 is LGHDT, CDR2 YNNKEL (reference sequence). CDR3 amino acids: CASSQRTHEWETQYF. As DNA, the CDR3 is TGTGCCAGCAGCCAAAGGACACATGAGTGGGAGACCCAGTACTTC.

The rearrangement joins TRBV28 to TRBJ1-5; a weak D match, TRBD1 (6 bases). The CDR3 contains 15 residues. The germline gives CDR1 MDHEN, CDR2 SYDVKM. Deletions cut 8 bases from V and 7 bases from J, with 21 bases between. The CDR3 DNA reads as TGTGCCAGCCGTACCCCCCTCGGACAGACACAGCCCCAGCATTTT. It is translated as CASRTPLGQTQPQHF.

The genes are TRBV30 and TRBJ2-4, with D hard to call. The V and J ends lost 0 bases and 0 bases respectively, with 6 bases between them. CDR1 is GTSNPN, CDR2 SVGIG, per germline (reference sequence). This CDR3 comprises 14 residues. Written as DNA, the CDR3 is TGTGCCTGGAGTGTACCAGAAGCCAAAAACATTCAGTACTTC. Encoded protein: CAWSVPEAKNIQYF.

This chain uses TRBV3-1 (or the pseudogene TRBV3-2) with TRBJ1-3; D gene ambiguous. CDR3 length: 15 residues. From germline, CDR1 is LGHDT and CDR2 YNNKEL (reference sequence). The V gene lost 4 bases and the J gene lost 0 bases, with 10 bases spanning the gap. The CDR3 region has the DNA TGTGCCAGCAGCCGCGGATCCCACTCTGGAAACACCATATATTTT. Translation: CASSRGSHSGNTIYF.

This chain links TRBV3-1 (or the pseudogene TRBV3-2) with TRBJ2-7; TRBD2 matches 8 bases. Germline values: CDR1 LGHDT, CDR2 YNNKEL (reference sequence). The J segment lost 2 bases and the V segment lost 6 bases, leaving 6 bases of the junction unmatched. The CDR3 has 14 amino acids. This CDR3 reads CASRTGGAPYEQYF. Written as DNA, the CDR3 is TGTGCCAGCAGAACGGGAGGGGCCCCCTACGAGCAGTACTTC.

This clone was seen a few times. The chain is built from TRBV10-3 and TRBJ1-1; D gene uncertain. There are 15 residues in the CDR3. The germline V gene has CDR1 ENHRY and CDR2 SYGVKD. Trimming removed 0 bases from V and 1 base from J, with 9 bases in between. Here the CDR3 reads CAISESREANTEAFF. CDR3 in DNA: TGTGCCATCAGTGAGTCGAGGGAGGCGAACACTGAAGCTTTCTTT.